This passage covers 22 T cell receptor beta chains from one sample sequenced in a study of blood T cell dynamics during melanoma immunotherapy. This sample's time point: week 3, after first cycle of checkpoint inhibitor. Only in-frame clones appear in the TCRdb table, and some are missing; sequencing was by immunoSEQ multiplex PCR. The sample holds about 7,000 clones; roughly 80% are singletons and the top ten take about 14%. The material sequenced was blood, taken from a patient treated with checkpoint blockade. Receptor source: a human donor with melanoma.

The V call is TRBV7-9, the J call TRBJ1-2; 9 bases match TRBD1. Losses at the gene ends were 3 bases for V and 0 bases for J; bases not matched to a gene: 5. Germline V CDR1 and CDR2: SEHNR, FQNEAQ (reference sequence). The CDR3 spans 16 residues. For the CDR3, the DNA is TGTGCCAGCAGCTTTGGGGACAGGGAGGCTAACTATGGCTACACCTTC. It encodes CASSFGDREANYGYTF.

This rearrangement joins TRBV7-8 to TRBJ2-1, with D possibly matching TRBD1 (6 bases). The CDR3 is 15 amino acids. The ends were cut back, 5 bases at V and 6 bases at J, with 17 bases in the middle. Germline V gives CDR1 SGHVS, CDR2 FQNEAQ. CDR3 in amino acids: CASSPAGVRGNEQFF. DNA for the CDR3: TGTGCCAGCAGCCCCGCAGGGGTAAGGGGCAATGAGCAGTTCTTC.

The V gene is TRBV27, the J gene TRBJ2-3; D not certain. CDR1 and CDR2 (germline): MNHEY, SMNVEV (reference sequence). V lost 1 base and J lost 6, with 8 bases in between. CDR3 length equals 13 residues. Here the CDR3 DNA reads TGTGCCAGCAGTTTATACCTTGAGGATACGCAGTATTTT. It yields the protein CASSLYLEDTQYF.

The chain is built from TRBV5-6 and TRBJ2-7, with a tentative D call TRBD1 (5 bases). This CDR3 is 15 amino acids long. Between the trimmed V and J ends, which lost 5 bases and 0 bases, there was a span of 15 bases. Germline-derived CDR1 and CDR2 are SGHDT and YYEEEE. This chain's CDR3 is CASRPQGPISYEQYF. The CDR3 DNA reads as TGTGCCAGCAGACCCCAGGGTCCTATCTCCTACGAGCAGTACTTC.

The CDR3 region has the DNA TGTGCCTGGACGGGCGGGGGCGACTACAATGAGCAGTTCTTC. Amino acids: CAWTGGGDYNEQFF. J is TRBJ2-1 and V is TRBV30, with a possible D match to TRBD2 (7 bases). This CDR3 is built from 14 residues. Trimming took 4 bases from V and 3 from J, leaving 13 bases between them. Germline CDR1 is GTSNPN and CDR2 is SVGIG (reference sequence).

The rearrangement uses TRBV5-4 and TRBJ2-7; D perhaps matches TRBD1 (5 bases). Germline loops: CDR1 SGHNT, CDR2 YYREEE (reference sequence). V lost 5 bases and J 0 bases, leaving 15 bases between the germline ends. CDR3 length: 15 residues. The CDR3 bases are TGTGCCAGCAGACCCCAGGGTCCTATCTCCTACGAGCAGTACTTC. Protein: CASRPQGPISYEQYF.

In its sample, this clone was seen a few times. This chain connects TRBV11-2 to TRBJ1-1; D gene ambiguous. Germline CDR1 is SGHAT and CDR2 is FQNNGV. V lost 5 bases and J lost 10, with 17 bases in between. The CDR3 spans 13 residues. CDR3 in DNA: TGTGCCAGCAGCCTTCGGACGGACCTGGGAGCTTTCTTT. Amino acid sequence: CASSLRTDLGAFF.

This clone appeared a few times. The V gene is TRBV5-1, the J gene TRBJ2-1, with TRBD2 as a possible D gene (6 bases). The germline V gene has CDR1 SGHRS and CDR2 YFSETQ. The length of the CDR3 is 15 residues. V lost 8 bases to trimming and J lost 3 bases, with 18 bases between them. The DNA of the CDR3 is TGCGCCAGTACTACCGGGACTTCTAGCTACAATGAGCAGTTCTTC. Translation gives CASTTGTSSYNEQFF.

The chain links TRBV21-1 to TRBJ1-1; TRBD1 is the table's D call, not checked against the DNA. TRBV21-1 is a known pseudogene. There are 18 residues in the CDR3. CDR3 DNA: TGTGCCAGCAGCTCAGAAGCCGGGACAAGATACGGGAACACTGAAGCTTTCTTT. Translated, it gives CASSSEAGTRYGNTEAFF.

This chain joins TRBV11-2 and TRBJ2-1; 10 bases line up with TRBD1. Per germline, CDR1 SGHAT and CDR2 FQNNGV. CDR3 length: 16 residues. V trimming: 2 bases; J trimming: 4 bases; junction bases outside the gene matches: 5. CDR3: CASSLLRTGGYNEQFF. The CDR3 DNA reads TGTGCCAGCAGCTTATTGAGGACAGGGGGATACAATGAGCAGTTCTTC.

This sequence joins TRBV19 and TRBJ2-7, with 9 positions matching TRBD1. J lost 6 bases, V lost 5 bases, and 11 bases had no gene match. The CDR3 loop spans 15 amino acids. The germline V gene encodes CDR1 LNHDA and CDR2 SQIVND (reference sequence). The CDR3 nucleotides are TGTGCCAGTAGTCCGAGGGACAGGGTGTTCACCGAGCAGTACTTC. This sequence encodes CASSPRDRVFTEQYF.

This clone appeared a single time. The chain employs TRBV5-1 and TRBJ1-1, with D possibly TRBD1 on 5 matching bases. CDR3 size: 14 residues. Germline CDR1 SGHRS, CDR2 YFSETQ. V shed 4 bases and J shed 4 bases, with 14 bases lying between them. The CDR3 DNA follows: TGCGCCAGCAGCGGCAGGGAAGAGAGCACTGAAGCTTTCTTT. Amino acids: CASSGREESTEAFF.

CDR3 nucleotides: TGTGCCTGGAGTACCAGGGGGGGCTATGGCTACACCTTC. Amino acid sequence: CAWSTRGGYGYTF. V is TRBV30 and J is TRBJ1-2; 7 nucleotides match TRBD1. With 2 bases clipped from V and 4 bases from J, the junction kept 4 bases outside the gene matches. From germline, CDR1 is GTSNPN and CDR2 SVGIG (reference sequence). This CDR3 has 13 residues.

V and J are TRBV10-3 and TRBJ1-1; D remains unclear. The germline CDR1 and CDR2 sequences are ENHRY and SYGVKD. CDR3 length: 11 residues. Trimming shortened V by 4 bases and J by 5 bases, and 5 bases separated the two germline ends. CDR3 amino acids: CAISAMTEAFF. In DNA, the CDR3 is TGTGCCATCAGTGCAATGACTGAAGCTTTCTTT.

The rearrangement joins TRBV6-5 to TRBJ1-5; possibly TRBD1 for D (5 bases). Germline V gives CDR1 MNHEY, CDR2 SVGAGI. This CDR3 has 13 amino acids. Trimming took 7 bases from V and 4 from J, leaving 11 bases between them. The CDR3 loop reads CASTQGFNQPQHF. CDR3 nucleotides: TGTGCCAGCACCCAGGGTTTTAATCAGCCCCAGCATTTT.

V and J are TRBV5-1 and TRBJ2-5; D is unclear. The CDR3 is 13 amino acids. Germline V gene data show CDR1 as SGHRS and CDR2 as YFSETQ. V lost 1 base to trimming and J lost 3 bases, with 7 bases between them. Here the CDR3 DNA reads TGCGCCAGCAGCTTGATGGCAGAAGAGACCCAGTACTTC. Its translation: CASSLMAEETQYF.

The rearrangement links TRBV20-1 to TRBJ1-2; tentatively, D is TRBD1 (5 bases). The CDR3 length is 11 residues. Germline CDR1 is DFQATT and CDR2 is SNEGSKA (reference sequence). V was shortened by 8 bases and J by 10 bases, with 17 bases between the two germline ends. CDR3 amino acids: CSPREGTFYTF. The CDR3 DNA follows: TGCAGTCCCAGGGAGGGCACCTTCTACACCTTC.

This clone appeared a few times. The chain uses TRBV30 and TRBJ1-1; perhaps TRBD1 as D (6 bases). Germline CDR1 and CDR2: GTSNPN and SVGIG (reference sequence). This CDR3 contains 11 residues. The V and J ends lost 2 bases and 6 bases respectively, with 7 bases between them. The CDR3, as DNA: TGTGCCTGGAGTAACAGGGCTGAAGCTTTCTTT. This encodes CAWSNRAEAFF.

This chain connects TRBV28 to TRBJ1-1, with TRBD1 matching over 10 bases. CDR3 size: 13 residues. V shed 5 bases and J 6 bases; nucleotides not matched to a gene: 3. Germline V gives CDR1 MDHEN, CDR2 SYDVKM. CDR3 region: CASSRDRGAEAFF. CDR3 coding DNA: TGTGCCAGCAGTCGGGACAGGGGCGCTGAAGCTTTCTTT.

This CDR3 reads CASSESRGGLTDTQYF. The CDR3 DNA reads as TGCGCCAGCAGTGAGTCTAGGGGGGGCCTGACAGATACGCAGTATTTT. The J gene is TRBJ2-3, the V gene TRBV10-1; the D gene is possibly TRBD2 (7 bases). This CDR3 spans 16 amino acids. Germline CDR1 is WNHNN and CDR2 is SYGVQD (reference sequence). V gave up 0 bases and J gave up 3 bases, with 13 bases separating them.

CDR3 in DNA: TGTGCCAGCAGCCAAGACGGGACTAGCGGGGGGTTCTATACGCAGTATTTT. Translated, it gives CASSQDGTSGGFYTQYF. The V and J genes are TRBV5-4 and TRBJ2-3; TRBD2 matches at 15 bases. The CDR3 runs 17 residues. In germline, CDR1 is SGHNT, CDR2 YYREEE (reference sequence). The ends lost 4 bases at V and 7 bases at J; junction bases unmatched: 10.

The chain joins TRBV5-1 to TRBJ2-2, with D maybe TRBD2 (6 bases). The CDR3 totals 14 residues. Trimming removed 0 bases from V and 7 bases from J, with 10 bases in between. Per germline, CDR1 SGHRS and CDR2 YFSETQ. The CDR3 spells CASSLVAGNGELFF. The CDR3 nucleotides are TGCGCCAGCAGCTTGGTTGCGGGGAACGGGGAGCTGTTTTTT.